These T cell receptor beta chains were read from a single sample in a study of shared clonotypes between healthy human individuals. The method was immunoSEQ multiplex PCR; TCRdb's version includes in-frame clones alone and lacks a portion of them. Here the sample spans over 850,000 clones, approximately 80% being singletons. The sample taken for sequencing was memory CD4+ T cells from PBMCs. The receptors stem from a man aged 18 to 29 in good health. Some clones in this sample may be carry-over from other donors' samples. CDR3s include the opening cysteine and the closing phenylalanine or tryptophan. D genes are given only for firm matches. Not every row has a clone size; where given, it reads once, few, many or a size class.

v_call,clone_size,j_call,d_call,cdr3_nt,cdr3_aa
TRBV28,.,TRBJ2-2,TRBD1,TGTGCCAGCAGCCTCAGGACAGGGTTAACCGGGGAGCTGTTTTTT,CASSLRTGLTGELFF
TRBV11-2,.,TRBJ1-2,.,TGTGCCAGCAGCTTCAACCTTAACTATGGCTACACCTTC,CASSFNLNYGYTF
TRBV5-1,.,TRBJ2-7,.,TGCGCCAGCAGCTTTGACACGAGCTCCTACGAGCAGTACTTC,CASSFDTSSYEQYF
TRBV7-8,.,TRBJ2-7,.,TGTGCCAGCAGCTTAAGCAGGAGGGCGAGTAACGAGCAGTACTTC,CASSLSRRASNEQYF
TRBV5-1,.,TRBJ2-4,TRBD2,TGCGCCAGCAGCTCGGGGGGATTCCTAGCCAAAAACATTCAGTACTTC,CASSSGGFLAKNIQYF
TRBV5-4,.,TRBJ2-1,.,TGTGCCAGCAGCTCGAGGTTCGTCTCCTACAATGAGCAGTTCTTC,CASSSRFVSYNEQFF
TRBV9,.,TRBJ2-2,.,TGTGCCAGCAGCGGACCCGGCGCGAACACCGGGGAGCTGTTTTTT,CASSGPGANTGELFF
TRBV19,.,TRBJ1-5,TRBD1,TGTGCCAGTAGCGCCAGACAGGGTAGCAATCAGCCCCAGCATTTT,CASSARQGSNQPQHF
TRBV6-5,few,TRBJ1-1,.,TGTGCCAGCAGCTTCAACGGAGGCACTGAAGCTTTCTTT,CASSFNGGTEAFF
TRBV4-1,.,TRBJ1-3,.,TGCGCCAGCAGCCAAGCGGGGGCTGGAAACACCATATATTTT,CASSQAGAGNTIYF
TRBV5-1,.,TRBJ2-1,.,TGCGCCAGCAGCTTGGAGGCGGGATACAATGAGCAGTTCTTC,CASSLEAGYNEQFF
TRBV28,.,TRBJ2-1,TRBD2,TGTGCCAGCAGTGGTACCGGGACTAGCGGAGGATACAATGAGCAGTTCTTC,CASSGTGTSGGYNEQFF
TRBV10-3,.,TRBJ1-2,.,TGTGCCATCAGTGATCAAGTAGATGGCTACACCTTC,CAISDQVDGYTF
TRBV7-2,.,TRBJ2-3,.,TGTGCCAGCAGCTTAGTTCTGCGGATACAGAATACGCAGTATTTT,CASSLVLRIQNTQYF
TRBV5-1,.,TRBJ2-2,.,TGCGCCAGCAAATGGGGGCTAGCGGTTAACACCGGGGAGCTGTTTTTT,CASKWGLAVNTGELFF
TRBV27,.,TRBJ2-1,.,TGTGCCAGCAGTTTATCGGTAACAGGGCGCTCCTACAATGAGCAGTTCTTC,CASSLSVTGRSYNEQFF
TRBV29-1,.,TRBJ1-4,.,TGCAGCGTTTATTTCGCGGAAAAACTGTTTTTT,CSVYFAEKLFF
TRBV7-2,few,TRBJ2-7,.,TGTGCCAGCAGCCAGGGTAGAGGGGCGGGGGCCCTCTCCTACGAGCAGTACTTC,CASSQGRGAGALSYEQYF
TRBV7-3,.,TRBJ2-2,TRBD1,TGTGCCAGCAGCCCCTGGACAGGGGAGACCGGGGAGCTGTTTTTT,CASSPWTGETGELFF
TRBV18,.,TRBJ2-5,TRBD2,TGTGCCAGCTCAGCACTAGCGGGAGTGGAAGAGACCCAGTACTTC,CASSALAGVEETQYF
TRBV7-9,.,TRBJ2-7,.,TGTGCCAGCAGCCCCTCGGGGTACTCCTACGAGCAGTACTTC,CASSPSGYSYEQYF
TRBV7-2,.,TRBJ2-1,TRBD2,TGTGCCAGCAGCGGACTAGCGGGAGGGCTCCATTGGTATGAGCAGTTCTTC,CASSGLAGGLHWYEQFF
TRBV11-2,.,TRBJ1-2,.,TGTGCCATAAGGGAGAGAAGGGGCTACACCTTC,CAIRERRGYTF
TRBV7-2,.,TRBJ2-1,.,TGTGCCAGCAGCATCCAAAGGGCGCGGCAGCAGTTCTTC,CASSIQRARQQFF
TRBV6-6,.,TRBJ2-1,.,TGTGCCAGCAGTTCCAGAGCGGTGGCGGCAGCCTATCGACTCTTC,CASSSRAVAAAYRLF
TRBV7-9,.,TRBJ1-5,.,TGTGCCAGCAGCTTAGGGCGGGGTTTTCAGCCCCAGCATTTT,CASSLGRGFQPQHF
TRBV5-1,.,TRBJ2-7,TRBD1,TGCGCCAGCAGCCTAACAGGGGGCCCCAACTACGAGCAGTACTTC,CASSLTGGPNYEQYF
TRBV5-1,.,TRBJ1-2,.,TGCGCCAGCAGCTTGACAGGCCGAGACTATGGCTACACCTTC,CASSLTGRDYGYTF
TRBV7-2,.,TRBJ2-1,TRBD2,TGTGCCAGCAGCTTTGTCGGGACTAGCGGGAGCGATGAGCAGTTCTTC,CASSFVGTSGSDEQFF
TRBV5-1,.,TRBJ1-1,TRBD1,TGCGCCAGCAGCTTGGATCTCACAGGGGGCCAGACTGAAGCTTTCTTT,CASSLDLTGGQTEAFF
TRBV19,once,TRBJ1-1,.,TGTGCCAGTAGTATAATGAGAGGCATGAACACTGAAGCTTTCTTT,CASSIMRGMNTEAFF
TRBV18,.,TRBJ1-4,TRBD1,TGTGCCAGCTCGGGACAGCTAAATGAAAAACTGTTTTTT,CASSGQLNEKLFF
TRBV18,.,TRBJ2-7,.,TGTGCCAGCTCACCAAGCGGGTTCTACGAGCAGTACTTC,CASSPSGFYEQYF
TRBV29-1,.,TRBJ1-1,.,TGCAGCGTCCTCGTGAGGGGGGGGGAACCTGAAGCTTTCTTT,CSVLVRGGEPEAFF
TRBV27,.,TRBJ2-7,.,TGTGCCAGCAGTTTATTCAAAGCGGTCTCCTACGAGCAGTACTTC,CASSLFKAVSYEQYF
TRBV5-6,.,TRBJ1-6,.,TGTGCCAGCAGCTTTATTAGCGGTTATAATTCACCCCTCCACTTT,CASSFISGYNSPLHF
TRBV28,.,TRBJ1-2,.,TGTGCCAGCAGTTTAAGTGAGAGAGGCCAGGGGGGCTACACCTTC,CASSLSERGQGGYTF
TRBV19,.,TRBJ1-5,TRBD1,TGTGCCAGTAGTATCACAACAGGGGAACAGCCCCAGCATTTT,CASSITTGEQPQHF
TRBV4-2,.,TRBJ2-7,.,TGTGCCAGCAGCCATGAAAGAGAGCAGTACTTC,CASSHEREQYF
TRBV19,.,TRBJ2-7,.,TGTGCCAGTTCCCCCAACACCGGGACTTACAACTCCTACGAGCAGTACTTC,CASSPNTGTYNSYEQYF
TRBV9,.,TRBJ2-7,.,TGTGCCAGCAGCGTAGCCCCGACAGACACCTACGAGCAGTACTTC,CASSVAPTDTYEQYF
TRBV2,.,TRBJ1-1,TRBD1,TGTGCCAGCAGTATTGGGAGGACAGGGAGGAACACTGAAGCTTTCTTT,CASSIGRTGRNTEAFF
TRBV10-3,.,TRBJ1-3,.,TGTGCCATCAGTGAAAATCCCCCAGGGGTTACTGGAAACACCATATATTTT,CAISENPPGVTGNTIYF
TRBV28,.,TRBJ1-2,.,TGTGCCAGCAGTTTAGAGCAGGTCACGCCCTACACCTTC,CASSLEQVTPYTF